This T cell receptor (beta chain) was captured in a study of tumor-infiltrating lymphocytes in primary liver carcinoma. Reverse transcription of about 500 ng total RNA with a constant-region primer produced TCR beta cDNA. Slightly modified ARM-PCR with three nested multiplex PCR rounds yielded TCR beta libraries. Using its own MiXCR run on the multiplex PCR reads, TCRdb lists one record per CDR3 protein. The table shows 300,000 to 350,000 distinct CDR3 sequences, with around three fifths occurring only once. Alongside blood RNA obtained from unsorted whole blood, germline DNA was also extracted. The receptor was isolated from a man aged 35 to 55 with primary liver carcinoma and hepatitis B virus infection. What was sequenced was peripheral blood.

Here the CDR3 DNA reads TGCGCCAGCAGCCTCGCGGGGACAGGGGGCCGGGGGACCCAGTACTTC. This encodes CASSLAGTGGRGTQYF. The genes are TRBV4-1 and TRBJ2-5, with TRBD1 identical over 12 bases. There are 16 residues in the CDR3. The V gene's germline CDR1 is MGHRA and CDR2 YSYEKL. V gave up 4 bases and J gave up 7 bases; unmatched junction bases: 10.